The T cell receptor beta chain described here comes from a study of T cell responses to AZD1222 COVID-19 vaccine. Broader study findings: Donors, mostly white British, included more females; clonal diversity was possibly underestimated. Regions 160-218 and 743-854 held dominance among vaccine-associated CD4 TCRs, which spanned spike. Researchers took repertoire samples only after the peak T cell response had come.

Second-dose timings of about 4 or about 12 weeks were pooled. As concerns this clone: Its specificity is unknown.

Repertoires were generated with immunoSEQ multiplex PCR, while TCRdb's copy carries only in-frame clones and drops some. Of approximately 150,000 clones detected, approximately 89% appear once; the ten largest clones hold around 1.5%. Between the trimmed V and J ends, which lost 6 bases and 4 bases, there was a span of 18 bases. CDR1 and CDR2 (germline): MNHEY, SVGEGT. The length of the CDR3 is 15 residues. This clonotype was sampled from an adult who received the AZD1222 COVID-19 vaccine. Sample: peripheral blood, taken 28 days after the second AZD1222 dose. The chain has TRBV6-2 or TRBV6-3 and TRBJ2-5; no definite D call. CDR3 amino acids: CASSDGQAVGETQYF. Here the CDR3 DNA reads TGTGCCAGCAGCGACGGCCAGGCGGTCGGAGAGACCCAGTACTTC.